This TCR beta chain was sequenced for a study of shared clonotypes between healthy human individuals. J was trimmed by 8 bases and V by 0 bases; bases with no gene match: 3. The length of the CDR3 is 14 residues. The germline V gene encodes CDR1 MNHNY and CDR2 SVGAGI (reference sequence). CD8 cells classed as naive were CD45RO-negative and positively selected for CCR7, excluding terminally differentiated effector memory CD45RA+ cells. Profiled with immunoSEQ multiplex PCR; TCRdb holds only in-frame clones, not every one. The sample has over 2,000,000 clones; around 93% are singletons. As for this clone: Its antigen is undetermined.

Study-level results: Memory subsets generally showed smaller estimated richness than naive subsets did. Clonotype sharing levels among donors were expected to vary with sequencing depth.

V gene TRBV6-6 combines with J gene TRBJ2-4, with TRBD2 identical over 8 bases. What was sequenced was naive CD8+ T cells from PBMCs. The receptor was isolated from a man in his late teens or twenties in good health. Some clones in this sample may be carry-over from other donors' samples. The CDR3 nucleotides are TGTGCCAGCAGTTACTCTTCGGGGGGGGACATTCAGTACTTC. Amino acids: CASSYSSGGDIQYF.